This T cell receptor beta chain was obtained from a study of T cells in Graves' hyperthyroidism and ophthalmopathy. The germline CDR1 and CDR2 sequences are SGHRS and YFSETQ. This CDR3 is built from 15 residues. With 2 bases removed from V and 4 bases from J, the gap between germline ends came to 14 bases. TCR beta CDR3 regions were amplified from RNA transcripts. With the HTBI primer set, the TCR CDR3 went through a first round of RT-PCR. TCRdb recomputed calls from the multiplex PCR reads with MiXCR, one row per CDR3 protein. The sample includes 500,000 or so distinct CDR3 sequences, 15% to 20% seen only once; the top ten take over 25%.

The source of this sequence is a woman in her twenties or thirties with Graves' ophthalmopathy. Sample: blood. The chain uses TRBV5-1 and TRBJ2-3; D not certain. The CDR3 sequence: CASSLGLVQSDTQYF. CDR3 in DNA: TGCGCCAGCAGCTTAGGGCTAGTTCAATCAGATACGCAGTATTTT.